This TCR beta chain was sequenced for a study of technical replicates of blood from a few donors. Here immunoSEQ multiplex PCR was the method, and the copy in TCRdb shows in-frame clones only, minus some. Here the sample spans roughly 60,000 clones, about 88% being singletons. The receptor's source is a human donor in good health. Some clones in this sample may be carry-over from other donors' samples. Sample: PBMCs.

CDR3: CASSLAGVSDRGNSPLHF. The CDR3 DNA follows: TGCGCCAGCAGCTTGGCAGGCGTGTCGGACAGGGGGAATTCACCCCTCCACTTT. The V and J genes are TRBV5-1 and TRBJ1-6; TRBD1 matches at 10 bases. J was trimmed by 7 bases and V by 0 bases; bases with no gene match: 10. The germline V gene encodes CDR1 SGHRS and CDR2 YFSETQ. CDR3 length: 18 amino acids.